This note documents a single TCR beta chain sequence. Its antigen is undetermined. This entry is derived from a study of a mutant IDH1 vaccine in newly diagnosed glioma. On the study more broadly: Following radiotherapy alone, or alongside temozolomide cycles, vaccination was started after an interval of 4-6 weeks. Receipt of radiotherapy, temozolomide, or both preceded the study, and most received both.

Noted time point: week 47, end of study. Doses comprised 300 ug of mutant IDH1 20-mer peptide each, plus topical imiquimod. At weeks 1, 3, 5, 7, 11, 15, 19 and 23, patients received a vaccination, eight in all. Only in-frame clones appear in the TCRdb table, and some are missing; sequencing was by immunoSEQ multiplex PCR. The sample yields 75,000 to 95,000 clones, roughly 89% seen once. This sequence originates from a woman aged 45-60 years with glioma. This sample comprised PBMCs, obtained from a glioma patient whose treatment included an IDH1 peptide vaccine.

The CDR3 reads CASTSRARLNEKLFF. In DNA form, the CDR3 reads TGTGCCAGCACCAGCAGAGCACGGCTTAATGAAAAACTGTTTTTT. The chain carries TRBV5-6 and TRBJ1-4; D unresolved. Trimming cost V 6 bases and J 4 bases, with 16 bases left between them. In germline, CDR1 is SGHDT, CDR2 YYEEEE. CDR3 length: 15 residues.